The present entry profiles one T cell receptor beta chain with its context. The data were produced by immunoSEQ multiplex PCR, yet TCRdb's version contains in-frame clones alone and is incomplete. The sample yields 80,000 to 95,000 clones, around 73% seen once. Trimming removed 1 base from V and 0 bases from J, with 7 bases in between. Per the germline V gene, CDR1 is MGHDK and CDR2 is SYGVNS. The CDR3 spans 16 residues. This entry belongs to a study of T cell responses to AZD1222 COVID-19 vaccine. The receptor was isolated from an adult in good health. The chain uses TRBV25-1 and TRBJ1-6; D uncertain. This sample comprised peripheral blood, obtained on day 0 of AZD1222 vaccination. CDR3 coding DNA: TGTGCCAGCAGTGAATCGCGGGGCTCCTATAATTCACCCCTCCACTTT. Amino acid sequence: CASSESRGSYNSPLHF.